The 25 T cell receptor beta chains reported below all come from one sample, sequenced in a study of T-cell memory formation after mild COVID-19. TCRdb used MiXCR to reprocess the 5' RACE reads, holding one entry per CDR3 protein. This sample carries more than 300,000 distinct CDR3 sequences, under 25% of them seen once, and the ten largest clones take roughly a fifth. Sequences were obtained from PBMCs or a T cell subset sorted from them (not recorded which). The receptors originated from a man aged 18 to 30 who had mild COVID-19 (a few samples of this study predate the infection). Cell type and time point are not known.

This clonotype was observed a few times. The chain couples TRBV6-1 to TRBJ1-5; unclear D gene. The germline V gene encodes CDR1 MNHNS and CDR2 SASEGT. This CDR3 has 13 residues. With 1 base removed from V and 6 bases from J, the gap between germline ends came to 7 bases. DNA of the CDR3: TGTGCCAGCAGTGAAGTTTGGGGTCAGCCCCAGCATTTT. Translation: CASSEVWGQPQHF.

This clonotype was seen a handful of times. The chain has TRBV30 and TRBJ2-1; unclear D gene. The CDR3 extends over 11 amino acids. Trimming stripped 2 bases from V and 7 bases from J, with 6 bases between. CDR1 GTSNPN and CDR2 SVGIG come from the germline V gene (reference sequence). The CDR3 protein is CAWSFRNEQFF. The CDR3 DNA sequence: TGTGCCTGGAGTTTCCGGAATGAGCAGTTCTTC. Full variable domain (rest looked up from reference TRBV30 and TRBJ2-1): SQTIHQWPATLVQPVGSPLSLECTVEGTSNPNLYWYRQAAGRGLQLLFYSVGIGQISSEVPQNLSASRPQDRQFILSSKKLLLSDSGFYLCAWSFRNEQFFGPGTRLTVL.

The chain recombines TRBV20-1 with TRBJ2-3; 11 nucleotides line up with TRBD2. The CDR3 has 14 residues. V was clipped by 4 bases and J by 4 bases; unmatched bases: 4. Looked up from germline, CDR1 is DFQATT and CDR2 is SNEGSKA (reference sequence). The DNA for the CDR3 is TGCAGTGCTACGACTAGCGGGGAACCAGATACGCAGTATTTT. Translation: CSATTSGEPDTQYF.

The rearrangement uses TRBV20-1 and TRBJ2-7; TRBD1 agrees at 8 bases. Trimming removed 3 bases from V and 3 bases from J; junction bases left unmatched: 7. The CDR3 totals 14 residues. CDR1 DFQATT and CDR2 SNEGSKA come from the germline V gene (reference sequence). CDR3 coding DNA: TGCAGTGCTAGTCGCCGGGACAGGATCTACGAGCAGTACGTC. This gives the protein CSASRRDRIYEQYV.

V usage is TRBV5-1 and J usage is TRBJ2-5, with TRBD1 identical over 11 bases. CDR1 SGHRS and CDR2 YFSETQ come from the germline V gene. V lost 1 base, J lost 5 bases, and 4 bases stayed unmatched. This CDR3 is built from 15 residues. As DNA, the CDR3 is TGCGCCAGCAGCTTGTGGGACAGGGGGGTCGAGACCCAGTACTTC. As protein: CASSLWDRGVETQYF.

The chain links TRBV6-2 or TRBV6-3 to TRBJ2-7, with a weak D call TRBD2 (6 bases). The CDR3 sequence is 15 residues long. The V gene's germline CDR1 is MNHEY and CDR2 SVGEGT. V lost 4 bases, J lost 0 bases, and 13 bases lay in between. The CDR3 loop reads CASSSAGPDSYEQYV. The CDR3 DNA reads as TGTGCCAGCAGTTCCGCGGGGCCGGACTCCTACGAGCAGTACGTC.

The chain has TRBV4-1 and TRBJ2-6; D ambiguous. V lost 2 bases and J 3 bases, leaving 11 bases between the germline ends. The CDR3 has 16 residues. From germline, CDR1 is MGHRA and CDR2 YSYEKL. The CDR3 sequence: CASSQLPPSGANVLTF. The DNA for the CDR3 is TGCGCCAGCAGCCAACTCCCCCCCAGTGGGGCCAACGTCCTGACTTTC.

This clonotype was found a few times. The chain uses TRBV5-1 and TRBJ2-3; 8 nucleotides line up with TRBD2. Germline V gene data show CDR1 as SGHRS and CDR2 as YFSETQ. J lost 5 bases, V lost 4 bases, and 9 bases had no gene match. This CDR3 is built from 15 residues. CDR3 protein: CASSQTGGPGDTQYF. The CDR3 coding sequence is TGCGCCAGCAGCCAAACGGGGGGGCCTGGAGATACGCAGTATTTT.

V usage is TRBV5-1 and J usage is TRBJ2-3; TRBD2 matches 16 bases. The CDR3 spans 17 residues. The germline CDR1 and CDR2 sequences are SGHRS and YFSETQ. V dropped 5 bases and J dropped 7; count of bases not matched to a gene: 10. The CDR3 DNA sequence: TGCGCCAGCAGTTCGGGACTAGCGGGGGGGGCCTTAAATACGCAGTATTTT. Translated: CASSSGLAGGALNTQYF.

A few counts support this clonotype. This rearrangement joins TRBV7-3 to TRBJ2-5, with a tentative D call TRBD1 (5 bases). CDR1 is SGHTA, CDR2 FQGTGA, per germline. CDR3 size: 13 residues. The ends were cut back, 5 bases at V and 7 bases at J, with 14 bases in the middle. This CDR3 is CASSPDSDRTQYF. CDR3 coding DNA: TGTGCCAGCAGCCCTGACAGTGATCGGACCCAGTACTTC.

This clonotype has a handful of counts. The V gene is TRBV4-3, the J gene TRBJ2-7, with 7 nucleotides matching TRBD1. This CDR3 is built from 13 residues. Germline loops: CDR1 LGHNA, CDR2 YSLEER. With V trimmed by 3 bases and J by 3 bases, 2 bases remained unmatched. The CDR3 nucleotides are TGCGCCAGCAGCCAGTACAGGGGCTACGAGCAGTACGTC. Its translation is CASSQYRGYEQYV.

The chain has TRBV2 and TRBJ1-3, with 9 bases matching TRBD1. The junction had 4 bases not matched to a gene; V was cut back by 6 bases and J by 4 bases. In germline, CDR1 is SNHLY, CDR2 FYNNEI. CDR3 length: 14 amino acids. The CDR3 nucleotides are TGTGCCAGCAGAGGGACAGGGAGAGGAAACACCATATATTTT. It yields the protein CASRGTGRGNTIYF.

The V gene is TRBV4-1, the J gene TRBJ2-3; 7 nucleotides agree with TRBD1. The CDR3 has 14 amino acids. The junction had 8 bases not matched to a gene; V was cut back by 4 bases and J by 7 bases. Germline CDR1 and CDR2: MGHRA and YSYEKL. The CDR3 loop reads CASSPAPQGNTQYF. The CDR3 DNA reads as TGCGCCAGCAGCCCCGCCCCACAGGGGAATACGCAGTATTTT.

This chain links TRBV9 with TRBJ2-5, with D perhaps TRBD1 (7 bases). Trimming removed 3 bases at V and 2 bases at J, with 11 bases between. Germline CDR1 reads SGDLS; CDR2 reads YYNGEE. The CDR3 is made up of 14 amino acids. As DNA, the CDR3 is TGTGCCAGCAGCGCCGCGGGACAGCAAGAGACCCAGTACTTC. Translated: CASSAAGQQETQYF. Full variable domain (remainder filled in from reference TRBV9 and TRBJ2-5): DSGVTQTPKHLITATGQRVTLRCSPRSGDLSVYWYQQSLDQGLQFLIQYYNGEERAKGNILERFSAQQFPDLHSELNLSSLELGDSALYFCASSAAGQQETQYFGPGTRLLVL.

This clonotype was seen only a few times. CDR3 region: CASSIGVGVEQFF. The CDR3 DNA follows: TGTGCCAGTAGTATAGGAGTTGGGGTTGAGCAGTTCTTC. The genes are TRBV19 and TRBJ2-1; D call uncertain. CDR3 length: 13 amino acids. V lost 1 base to trimming and J lost 9 bases, with 10 bases between them. Looked up from germline, CDR1 is LNHDA and CDR2 is SQIVND (reference sequence).

The V gene is TRBV12-3 or TRBV12-4, the J gene TRBJ2-7; unclear D gene. V was shortened by 1 base and J by 0 bases, with 7 bases between the two germline ends. The CDR3 consists of 14 residues. The CDR3 protein is CASSLDSYSYEQYV. CDR3 DNA sequence: TGTGCCAGCAGTTTAGACAGTTACTCCTACGAGCAGTACGTC.

The DNA for the CDR3 is TGTGCCAGCAGTTTTTCGTTGAACACCGGGGAGCTGTTTTTT. Protein product: CASSFSLNTGELFF. This rearrangement joins TRBV12-3 or TRBV12-4 to TRBJ2-2; D is unresolved. This CDR3 is 14 amino acids long. V was cut by 3 bases and J by 1 base, with 6 bases left in between.

The chain is built from TRBV12-3 or TRBV12-4 and TRBJ2-3; possible D gene TRBD2, 7 bases. V lost 5 bases, J lost 1 base, and 10 bases lay in between. This CDR3 has 14 amino acids. CDR3 bases: TGTGCCAGCAGTGGCGGGGGCGGCACAGATACGCAGTATTTT. This codes for CASSGGGGTDTQYF.

A few counts support this clonotype. The chain joins TRBV6-6 to TRBJ2-2; no definite D call. This CDR3 is 13 amino acids long. V was shortened by 0 bases and J by 5 bases, with 4 bases between the two germline ends. The germline gives CDR1 MNHNY, CDR2 SVGAGI (reference sequence). The CDR3 DNA follows: TGTGCCAGCAGTTACTCACATACCGGGGAGCTGTTTTTT. Residues: CASSYSHTGELFF.

This clonotype was observed a few times. This chain links TRBV4-3 with TRBJ2-5; 9 nucleotides agree with TRBD1. V gave up 5 bases and J gave up 1 base; unmatched junction bases: 5. The CDR3 is 15 residues long. The germline gives CDR1 LGHNA, CDR2 YSLEER. The CDR3 nucleotides read TGCGCCAGCAGCAAATCGGGACAGGGCCAAGAGACCCAGTACTTC. Protein: CASSKSGQGQETQYF.

This clonotype showed up just a few times. The chain combines TRBV6-5 with TRBJ1-3; no firm D call. This CDR3 region has 16 residues. CDR1 MNHEY and CDR2 SVGAGI come from the germline V gene. Between the trimmed V and J ends, which lost 2 bases and 0 bases, there was a span of 11 bases. Here the CDR3 DNA reads TGTGCCAGCAGTTACACAACCGTCTACTCTGGAAACACCATATATTTT. As protein: CASSYTTVYSGNTIYF.

A few counts support this clonotype. The V gene is TRBV10-3, the J gene TRBJ2-1, with D perhaps matching TRBD2 (5 bases). Germline V gives CDR1 ENHRY, CDR2 SYGVKD. V was cut by 0 bases and J by 7 bases, with 13 bases left in between. There are 15 residues in the CDR3. The CDR3 DNA reads TGTGCCATCAGTGAGTCTGGCAGGACGGGGAATGAGCAGTTCTTC. This encodes CAISESGRTGNEQFF.

This clonotype was found a few times. The rearrangement joins TRBV18 to TRBJ1-2, with D maybe TRBD1 (5 bases). The CDR3 covers 13 residues. Germline V lookup: CDR1 KGHSH, CDR2 LQKENI. The V and J ends lost 5 bases and 3 bases respectively, with 10 bases between them. The CDR3 coding sequence is TGTGCCAGCTCAGAAGACAGCGACTATGGCTACACCTTC. This sequence encodes CASSEDSDYGYTF.

This clonotype was seen a handful of times. The chain uses TRBV7-8 and TRBJ1-3, with D perhaps TRBD1 (5 bases). This CDR3 has 15 residues. Trimming left V 5 bases short and J 0 bases short, with 11 bases between. From germline, CDR1 is SGHVS and CDR2 FQNEAQ. The CDR3 coding sequence is TGTGCCAGCAGCCCCCTCGACAGCTCTGGAAACACCATATATTTT. It is translated as CASSPLDSSGNTIYF. Full variable domain (remainder filled in from reference TRBV7-8 and TRBJ1-3): GAGVSQSPRYKVAKRGQDVALRCDPISGHVSLFWYQQALGQGPEFLTYFQNEAQLDKSGLPSDRFFAERPEGSVSTLKIQRTQQEDSAVYLCASSPLDSSGNTIYFGEGSWLTVV.

This clonotype was picked up many times. The J gene is TRBJ1-1, the V gene TRBV5-1; perhaps TRBD1 as D (6 bases). With 4 bases removed from V and 4 bases from J, the gap between germline ends came to 14 bases. The CDR3 length is 14 residues. Per the germline V gene, CDR1 is SGHRS and CDR2 is YFSETQ. Here the CDR3 reads CASSQGTGGTEAFF. Written as DNA, the CDR3 is TGCGCCAGCAGCCAGGGGACGGGGGGCACTGAAGCTTTCTTT.